The 12 T cell receptor beta chains below come from one sample, sequenced in a study of blood T cells in healthy people across ages (dated by TCRdb to between 2015 and 2017). Library generation was performed with 5' RACE. The run used an Illumina HiSeq 2500. The second PCR ran for about 7 to 11 cycles and used a J-beta primer mix along with a sample-barcoded 5' primer. TCRdb itself trimmed the public reads at Q25 with fastp, ran MiXCR and retained productive beta chains. Identical CDR3 proteins give one entry, which carries the most common genes and DNA. The sample contains approximately 290,000 distinct CDR3 sequences, 25% to 30% of them found a single time. The top ten clonotypes cover 29% of the sample. The sequencing sample was made of blood. The receptor set was obtained from a woman in her seventies in good health.

This clonotype occurred many times. The rearrangement joins TRBV20-1 to TRBJ1-1; the D is unclear. The CDR3 is 14 residues long. V shed 6 bases and J shed 4 bases, with 18 bases lying between them. Per germline, CDR1 DFQATT and CDR2 SNEGSKA (reference sequence). CDR3 sequence reads: CSARRLSGSTEAFF. Written as DNA, the CDR3 is TGCAGTGCCCGGAGACTCTCGGGGAGCACTGAAGCTTTCTTT.

The V call is TRBV29-1, the J call TRBJ2-2; 9 nucleotides align to TRBD2. From germline, CDR1 is SQVTM and CDR2 ANQGSEA. The CDR3 is 16 amino acids. Trimming cost V 2 bases and J 7 bases; bases outside gene matches: 11. This CDR3 is CSVEKTRGRAGGELFF. CDR3 DNA sequence: TGCAGCGTTGAAAAAACTCGCGGGAGGGCCGGCGGGGAGCTGTTTTTT.

This clonotype came up many times. CDR3: CASSVLSGGTGELFF. The CDR3 DNA is TGTGCCAGCAGCGTCCTCAGCGGAGGCACCGGGGAGCTGTTTTTT. The chain has TRBV9 and TRBJ2-2, with D maybe TRBD2 (5 bases). CDR3 length: 15 amino acids. Between the trimmed V and J ends, which lost 2 bases and 4 bases, there was a span of 12 bases. Germline CDR1 reads SGDLS; CDR2 reads YYNGEE.

This chain joins TRBV20-1 and TRBJ1-2, with 8 bases fitting TRBD1. Germline values: CDR1 DFQATT, CDR2 SNEGSKA (reference sequence). V lost 5 bases and J lost 9; bases outside the gene matches: 8. CDR3 size: 12 residues. CDR3 loop: CSARDRPLSYTF. The CDR3 DNA is TGCAGTGCTCGGGACAGGCCTTTAAGCTACACCTTC.

This chain joins TRBV13 and TRBJ2-7, with 8 positions matching TRBD1. Germline CDR1 reads PRHDT; CDR2 reads FYEKMQ (reference sequence). This CDR3 has 14 residues. Trimming removed 5 bases from V and 3 bases from J; junction bases left unmatched: 6. In DNA form, the CDR3 reads TGTGCCAGCAGCCGCGCCGGACAGGGCTACGAGCAGTACTTC. Its protein product is CASSRAGQGYEQYF.

The rearrangement uses TRBV6-5 and TRBJ2-5; 7 nucleotides agree with TRBD1. V trimming: 7 bases; J trimming: 6 bases; junction bases outside the gene matches: 8. Germline values: CDR1 MNHEY, CDR2 SVGAGI. This CDR3 is built from 13 residues. CDR3 DNA: TGTGCCAGCATTTTGCCGGGACAGCAGACCCAGTACTTC. It specifies CASILPGQQTQYF.

The sample holds a few counts of this clonotype. The rearrangement joins TRBV10-3 to TRBJ2-7; TRBD1 is a possible D gene (6 bases). V was cut by 8 bases and J by 0 bases, with 11 bases left in between. There are 13 residues in the CDR3. Per the germline V gene, CDR1 is ENHRY and CDR2 is SYGVKD. CDR3: CAIQGGSSYEQYF. The CDR3 region has the DNA TGTGCCATCCAAGGGGGTAGCTCCTACGAGCAGTACTTC.

There are a few counts of this clonotype. The chain has TRBV2 and TRBJ2-1, with a possible D match to TRBD2 (5 bases). With 0 bases removed from V and 7 bases from J, the gap between germline ends came to 10 bases. Germline values: CDR1 SNHLY, CDR2 FYNNEI. The CDR3 length is 14 residues. The CDR3 nucleotides read TGTGCCAGCAGTGAAGCGCTTCCGGGGAATGAGCAGTTCTTC. Translating it yields CASSEALPGNEQFF.

This clonotype was detected once. The rearrangement links TRBV11-2 to TRBJ2-5, with TRBD1 matching over 11 bases. V lost 5 bases, J lost 5 bases, and 7 bases stayed unmatched. Per the germline V gene, CDR1 is SGHAT and CDR2 is FQNNGV. CDR3 length equals 15 residues. The CDR3 DNA is TGTGCCAGCAGCATAGGACAGGGGGCCGGGGAGACCCAGTACTTC. It translates to CASSIGQGAGETQYF.

This sequence joins TRBV28 and TRBJ1-1; D unresolved. Germline CDR1 reads MDHEN; CDR2 reads SYDVKM. V was pared by 2 bases and J by 11 bases, with 12 bases between. This CDR3 spans 12 amino acids. The chain's CDR3 is CASSLSIGRAFF. In DNA form, the CDR3 reads TGTGCCAGCAGTTTAAGTATAGGCCGGGCTTTCTTT.

The rearrangement uses TRBV4-1 and TRBJ2-6, with 13 bases lining up with TRBD2. CDR3 length equals 19 residues. The trim removed 1 base at V and 2 bases at J, leaving 5 bases unmatched. In germline, CDR1 is MGHRA, CDR2 YSYEKL. In DNA form, the CDR3 reads TGCGCCAGCAGCCAAGGTCCGGGACTAGCGGGAACTGGGGCCAACGTCCTGACTTTC. This gives the protein CASSQGPGLAGTGANVLTF.

The rearrangement links TRBV6-5 to TRBJ1-2; D remains ambiguous. Germline V gene sequence: CDR1 MNHEY, CDR2 SVGAGI. V lost 0 bases, J lost 11 bases, and 13 bases lay in between. CDR3 length equals 13 residues. The CDR3 nucleotides read TGTGCCAGCAGTTACTCTAACGGACTGAAGTACACCTTC. Amino acids: CASSYSNGLKYTF.